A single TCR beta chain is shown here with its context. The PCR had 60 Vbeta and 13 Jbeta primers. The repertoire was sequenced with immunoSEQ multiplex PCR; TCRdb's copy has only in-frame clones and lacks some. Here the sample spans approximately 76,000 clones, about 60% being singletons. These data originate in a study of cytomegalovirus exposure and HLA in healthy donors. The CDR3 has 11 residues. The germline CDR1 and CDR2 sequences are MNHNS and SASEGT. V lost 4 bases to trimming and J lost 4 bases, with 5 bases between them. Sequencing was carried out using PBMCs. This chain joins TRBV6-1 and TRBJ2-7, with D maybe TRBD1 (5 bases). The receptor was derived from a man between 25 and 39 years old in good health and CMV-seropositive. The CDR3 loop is CASSGTYEQYF. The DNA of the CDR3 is TGTGCCAGCAGTGGGACATACGAGCAGTACTTC.